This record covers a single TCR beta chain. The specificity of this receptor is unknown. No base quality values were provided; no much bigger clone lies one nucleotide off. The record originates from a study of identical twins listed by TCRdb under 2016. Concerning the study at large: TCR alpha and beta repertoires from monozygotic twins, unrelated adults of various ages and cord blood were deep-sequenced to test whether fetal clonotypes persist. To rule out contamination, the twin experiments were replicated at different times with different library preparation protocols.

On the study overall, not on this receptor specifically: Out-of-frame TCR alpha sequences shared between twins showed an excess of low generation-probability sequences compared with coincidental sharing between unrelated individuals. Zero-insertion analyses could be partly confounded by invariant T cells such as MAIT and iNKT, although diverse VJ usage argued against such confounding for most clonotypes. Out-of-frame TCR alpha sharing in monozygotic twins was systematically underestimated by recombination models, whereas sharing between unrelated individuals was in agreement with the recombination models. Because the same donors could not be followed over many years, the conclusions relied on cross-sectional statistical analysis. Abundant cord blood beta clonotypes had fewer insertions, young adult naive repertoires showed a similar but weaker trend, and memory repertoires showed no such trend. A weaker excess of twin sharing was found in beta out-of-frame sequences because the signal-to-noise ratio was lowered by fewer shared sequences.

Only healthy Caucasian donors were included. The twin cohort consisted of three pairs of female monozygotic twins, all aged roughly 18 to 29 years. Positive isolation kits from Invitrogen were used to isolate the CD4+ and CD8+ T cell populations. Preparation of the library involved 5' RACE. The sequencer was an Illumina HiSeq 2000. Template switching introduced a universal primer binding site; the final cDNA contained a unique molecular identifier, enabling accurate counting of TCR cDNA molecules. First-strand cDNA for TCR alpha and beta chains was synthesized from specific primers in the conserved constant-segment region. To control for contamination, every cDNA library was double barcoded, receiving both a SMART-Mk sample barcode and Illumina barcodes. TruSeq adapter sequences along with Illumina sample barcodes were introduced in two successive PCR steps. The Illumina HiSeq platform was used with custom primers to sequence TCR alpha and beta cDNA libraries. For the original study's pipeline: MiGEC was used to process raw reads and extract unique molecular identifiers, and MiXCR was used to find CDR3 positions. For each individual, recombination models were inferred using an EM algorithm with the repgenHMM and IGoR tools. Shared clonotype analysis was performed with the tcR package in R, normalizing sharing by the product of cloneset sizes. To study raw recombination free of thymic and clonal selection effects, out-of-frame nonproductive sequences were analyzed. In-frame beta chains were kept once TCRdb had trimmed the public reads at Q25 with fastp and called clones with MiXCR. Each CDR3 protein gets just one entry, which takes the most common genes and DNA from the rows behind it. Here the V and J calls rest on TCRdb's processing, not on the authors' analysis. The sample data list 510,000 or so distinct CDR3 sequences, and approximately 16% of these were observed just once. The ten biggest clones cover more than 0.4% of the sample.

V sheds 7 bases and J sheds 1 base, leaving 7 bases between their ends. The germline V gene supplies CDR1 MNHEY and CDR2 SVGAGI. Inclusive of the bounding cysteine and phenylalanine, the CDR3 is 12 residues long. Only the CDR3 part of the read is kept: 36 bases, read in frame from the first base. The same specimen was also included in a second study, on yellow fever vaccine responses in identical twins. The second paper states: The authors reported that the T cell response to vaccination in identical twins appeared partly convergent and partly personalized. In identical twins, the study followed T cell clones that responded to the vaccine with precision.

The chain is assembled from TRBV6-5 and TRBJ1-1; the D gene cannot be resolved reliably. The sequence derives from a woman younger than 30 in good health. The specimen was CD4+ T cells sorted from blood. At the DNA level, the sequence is TGTGCCAGCATGGGAAAGAACACTGAAGCTTTCTTT. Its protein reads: CASMGKNTEAFF.